The TCR beta chain under discussion was sequenced for a study of human T cells and chemical hapten exposure (dated by TCRdb to the early 2020s). Regarding the complete study: Libraries were combined into a pool for sequencing, and differences in TCR yield between samples came mainly from small differences in library volumes within the pool. In alopecia patients, the study followed how the peripheral blood TCR repertoire changed in vivo over primary and secondary sensitization to diphenylcyclopropenone (DPC), a hapten.

This clonotype was found a few times. Its antigen remains unidentified. One base away there is no much larger clone; base qualities are not given. During library preparation, unique molecular identifiers were attached to individual cDNA molecules so that TCRs could be counted quantitatively and reproducibly. For every blood RNA sample, sequencing covered both the TCR alpha and TCR beta chains. The source study handled its data this way. Samples had a median of 95,638 TCRs, with a range from 23,224 to 690,600. The Decombinator software suite was used to annotate V, J and CDR3 in the TCR reads. Every sample was subsampled to the same number of TCRs (28,000) for the PS versus PT1 abundance plots. Expanded TCRs were defined as absent before sensitization and observed at least eight times at the 2-week time point. The public reads were reanalyzed by TCRdb: fastp trimming at Q25, MiXCR alignment, in-frame beta chains only. CDR3 protein duplicates are merged, each entry listing the most common genes and DNA. In this record, the V and J calls reflect TCRdb's handling and not the investigators' own analysis. The sample contains about 120,000 distinct CDR3 sequences, roughly 8.5% of them found a single time. The ten largest make up 1.2% to 1.5% of the sample.

The CDR3 contains 15 residues, cysteine and phenylalanine counted. Only the CDR3 portion is preserved as DNA: 45 bases, with reading frame beginning at the first base. CDR1 and CDR2 are read off the germline V gene (reference sequence) as DFQATT and SNEGSKA. Trimmed from V: 3 bases; trimmed from J: 3 bases; junction bases lacking a gene match: 8. Points the paper makes about the study in general: DPC sensitization did not change the number of TCRs with a frequency above 1 in 1000, and there was no evidence of changes in global repertoire structure. Repeated subsampling changed both the strength of the expansion versus patch-test correlation and the threshold at which the correlation became significant.

Total RNA was extracted from unfractionated whole blood that had been collected in Tempus Blood RNA tubes. As TCR sequencing controls, five or six healthy volunteers were used, with blood taken at day 0, 2 weeks and 6 weeks. This clonotype originated in a human donor in good health. Some clones in this sample may be carry-over from other donors' samples. Donor details come from another sample of the same person, matched by shared clones. The chain is assembled from TRBV20-1 and TRBJ2-7; 10 middle bases align to TRBD1. The sample taken for sequencing was whole blood. The DNA reads TGCAGTGCTAGCCAACCGGGACAGGGGTTCTACGAGCAGTACTTC. This codes for CSASQPGQGFYEQYF.